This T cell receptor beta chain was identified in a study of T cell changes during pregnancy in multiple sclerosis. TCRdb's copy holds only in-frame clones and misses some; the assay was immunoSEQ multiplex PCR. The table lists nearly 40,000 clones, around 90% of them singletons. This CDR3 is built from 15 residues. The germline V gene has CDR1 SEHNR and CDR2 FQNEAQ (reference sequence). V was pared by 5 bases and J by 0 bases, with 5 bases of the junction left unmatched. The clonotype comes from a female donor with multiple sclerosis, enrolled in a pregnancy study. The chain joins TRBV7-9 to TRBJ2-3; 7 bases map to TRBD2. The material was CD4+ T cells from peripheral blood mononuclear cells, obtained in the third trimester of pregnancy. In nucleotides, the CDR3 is TGTGCCAGCAGCCTACTAGCGCGAAGCACAGATACGCAGTATTTT. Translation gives CASSLLARSTDTQYF.